This is a list of T cell receptor beta chains from one sample in a study of TIL therapy for anti-PD-1-resistant metastatic lung cancer. The assay was immunoSEQ multiplex PCR, and TCRdb's table has in-frame clones only and misses some. This table holds approximately 87,000 clones, roughly two thirds found once. The specimen was tumor tissue, collected at baseline. Receptors were obtained from a person between 25 and 80 years old with non-small cell lung cancer. Each CDR3 is given with its conserved first and last residue. The D gene is left open where the match is weak. Size is stated for part of the rows, as once, few or many counts, or as a class when the clone is expanded.

-,TRBV2,TRBJ1-3,-,TGTGCCAGCAGTGAGCAGGTCCTCTCTGGAAACACCATATATTTT,CASSEQVLSGNTIYF
-,TRBV18,TRBJ1-2,-,TGTGCCAGCTCACCCCAGGGCCTTGGAGGCTATGGCTACACCTTC,CASSPQGLGGYGYTF
once,TRBV7-9,TRBJ1-4,-,TGTGCCAGCAGACCTCAGGGGAAGGGGGAAAAACTGTTTTTT,CASRPQGKGEKLFF
few,TRBV5-1,TRBJ2-4,-,TGCGCCAGCAGCTTGGTATCGTACCAAAACATTCAGTACTTC,CASSLVSYQNIQYF
-,TRBV23-1,TRBJ2-3,-,TGCGCCAGCAGTCTACTTGATAGCAGGTCAGATACGCAGTATTTT,CASSLLDSRSDTQYF
-,TRBV5-1,TRBJ2-2,TRBD2,TGCGCCAGCAGAGGAGCGGGGGGGCCCGGCACCGGGGAGCTGTTTTTT,CASRGAGGPGTGELFF
once,TRBV2,TRBJ2-1,TRBD2,TGTGCCAGGTCCGGCCTAGCGGGAGTCCATGAGCAGTTCTTC,CARSGLAGVHEQFF
-,TRBV7-3,TRBJ1-6,-,TGTGCCAGCAGCTTAACAGGGTTAAATTCACCCCTCCACTTT,CASSLTGLNSPLHF
-,TRBV6-6,TRBJ2-7,-,TGTGCCAGCAGTGACCAGGGGACCTCCTACGAGCAGTACTTC,CASSDQGTSYEQYF
-,TRBV10-3,TRBJ2-3,-,TGTGCCATCAGTGAAGTCACAGATACGCAGTATTTT,CAISEVTDTQYF
-,TRBV6-5,TRBJ2-5,-,TGTGCCAGCAGTCGCGCCAGGGACGCCCAAGAGACCCAGTACTTC,CASSRARDAQETQYF
-,TRBV6-1,TRBJ2-3,-,TGTGCCAGCAGTGAGACCCCGGGGGGCGGGGCGGCAGATACGCAGTATTTT,CASSETPGGGAADTQYF
many,TRBV5-1,TRBJ1-2,-,TGCGCCAGCAGCCCCACAGGGTCTAACTATGGCTACACCTTC,CASSPTGSNYGYTF
-,TRBV5-1,TRBJ1-1,-,TGCGCCAGCCGGGGTGACGGGGGTAGTACTGAAGCTTTCTTT,CASRGDGGSTEAFF
-,TRBV10-3,TRBJ1-6,TRBD1,TGTGCCATCAGTGAGTGGGGGACAGGGGATTCACCCCTCCACTTT,CAISEWGTGDSPLHF
-,TRBV7-2,TRBJ2-7,-,TGTGCCAGCAGCAGATGGGTCGGGGAGACCTACGAGCAGTACTTC,CASSRWVGETYEQYF
-,TRBV7-2,TRBJ2-5,-,TGTGCCAGCAGCTTACCCCCGATCTACTCAGCGAGCCAAGAGACCCAGTACTTC,CASSLPPIYSASQETQYF
-,TRBV19,TRBJ2-3,TRBD1,TGTGCCAGTGGGGAAGAGGGGGCGCCTACAGATACGCAGTATTTT,CASGEEGAPTDTQYF
-,TRBV4-1,TRBJ2-3,-,TGCGCCAGCAGCCAAGTTTTAATGGATACGCAGTATTTT,CASSQVLMDTQYF
-,TRBV3-1/TRBV3-2,TRBJ2-4,TRBD2,TGTGCCAGCAGCCAGTTCCTGGGGGGGGTCATTCAGTACTTC,CASSQFLGGVIQYF
-,TRBV29-1,TRBJ2-6,TRBD1,TGCAGCGCTTCGACAGGGGGAAGCTCTGGGGCCAACGTCCTGACTTTC,CSASTGGSSGANVLTF
many,TRBV3-1/TRBV3-2,TRBJ1-4,-,TGTGCCAGCAGCCCCCCCCAAATGCTCGGTTATGCAACTAATGAAAAACTGTTTTTT,CASSPPQMLGYATNEKLFF
-,TRBV12-5,TRBJ1-5,-,TGTGCTAGTGGTTTGTGGGGGACCAGGCAGCCCCAGCATTTT,CASGLWGTRQPQHF
few,TRBV20-1,TRBJ1-6,TRBD1,TGCAGTGCTAGTTCGGGACAGGGGAATTCACCCCTCCACTTT,CSASSGQGNSPLHF
few,TRBV2,TRBJ2-7,-,TGTGCCAGCACCCTGAGGGCGGTGCAGTACTTC,CASTLRAVQYF
-,TRBV6-6,TRBJ1-1,-,TGTGCCAGCAGGTCAGGGAGAAGGACTGAAGCTTTCTTT,CASRSGRRTEAFF
-,TRBV5-1,TRBJ1-5,TRBD1,TGCGCCAGCAGCTTGGGGGACAGAAATCAGCCCCAGCATTTT,CASSLGDRNQPQHF
-,TRBV6-2/TRBV6-3,TRBJ2-1,TRBD2,TGTGCCAGCAGTGTGACTAGCGGGGGATACTCCTACAATGAGCAGTTCTTC,CASSVTSGGYSYNEQFF
few,TRBV30,TRBJ2-1,-,TGTGCCTGGAGTGCGGGGCCCTACAATGAGCAGTTCTTC,CAWSAGPYNEQFF
-,TRBV5-1,TRBJ1-1,-,TGCGCCAGCAGCTTTGGGACGGACCCAAAAGCTTTCTTT,CASSFGTDPKAFF
-,TRBV27,TRBJ1-6,TRBD1,TGTGCCAGCAGTTCACGGACAGGGGATAATTCACCCCTCCACTTT,CASSSRTGDNSPLHF
-,TRBV5-1,TRBJ1-5,-,TGCGCCAGCAGCTTGGGGGTTAGCAATCAGCCCCAGCATTTT,CASSLGVSNQPQHF
-,TRBV21-1,TRBJ1-1,-,TGTGCCAGCAGCACGGGACAGAGGTTGGCTGAAGCTTTCTTT,CASSTGQRLAEAFF
-,TRBV28,TRBJ1-5,TRBD1,TGTGCCAGCAGTCAGACAGGGGCCAATCAGCCCCAGCATTTT,CASSQTGANQPQHF
-,TRBV6-5,TRBJ2-7,-,TGTGCCAGCCAGAACAATCAGGGGCTCGAGCAGTACTTC,CASQNNQGLEQYF
once,TRBV7-2,TRBJ2-5,-,TGTGCCAGCAGCTTAGTTGAGGGGGGGTCCCCACTAGAACAAGAGACCCAGTACTTC,CASSLVEGGSPLEQETQYF
-,TRBV6-2/TRBV6-3,TRBJ1-1,-,TGTGCCAGCAGTTACTTGAACACTGAAGCTTTCTTT,CASSYLNTEAFF
-,TRBV21-1,TRBJ2-1,-,TGTGCCAGCGGCCGGGACAGGGAAGGGTACAATGAGCAGTTCTTC,CASGRDREGYNEQFF
-,TRBV7-2,TRBJ1-6,-,TGTGCCAGCAGCGAGCACCTTTCACCCCTCCACTTT,CASSEHLSPLHF
-,TRBV18,TRBJ1-2,-,TGTGCCAGCCCCCCCGGCCGTGGGGAAGGCTACACCTTC,CASPPGRGEGYTF
-,TRBV10-3,TRBJ2-3,TRBD2,TGTGCCATCACCCCGGAAATAGCGGGAGGTCCAGATACGCAGTATTTT,CAITPEIAGGPDTQYF
-,TRBV6-2/TRBV6-3,TRBJ1-5,-,TGTGCCAGCAGTTACATGCGGAATAGCAATCAGCCCCAGCATTTT,CASSYMRNSNQPQHF
-,TRBV6-2/TRBV6-3,TRBJ2-5,TRBD2,TGTGCCAGCAGTTACTCTAGCGGGAAAGAGACCCAGTACTTC,CASSYSSGKETQYF
few,TRBV27,TRBJ1-1,-,TGTGCCAGCAGTCCCCACCCGACAGGCAACACTGAAGCTTTCTTT,CASSPHPTGNTEAFF
few,TRBV11-3,TRBJ1-6,-,TGTGCCAGCAGCTTAGGAGGGGGAAATTCACCCCTCCACTTT,CASSLGGGNSPLHF
-,TRBV7-9,TRBJ2-3,TRBD2,TGTGCCAGCAGCTTAGGACTAGCGCCAGATACGCAGTATTTT,CASSLGLAPDTQYF
few,TRBV2,TRBJ2-2,TRBD2,TGTGCCAGCAGTGTATCCTGGGGAGGGGTCGGGGAGCTGTTTTTT,CASSVSWGGVGELFF
-,TRBV4-2,TRBJ2-2,TRBD2,TGTGCCAGCAGCCAAACTATAAGGACTAGCGGGGCAGACACCGGGGAGCTGTTTTTT,CASSQTIRTSGADTGELFF
-,TRBV11-1,TRBJ2-5,TRBD2,TGTGCCAGCAGCCGTAGACTAGCGGGAGGAACAGAGACCCAGTACTTC,CASSRRLAGGTETQYF
-,TRBV6-5,TRBJ2-1,-,TGTGCCAGCAGTTACTCGTATCAGTTAGACAACAATGAGCAGTTCTTC,CASSYSYQLDNNEQFF
-,TRBV28,TRBJ2-7,TRBD1,TGTGCCAGCAGTTGGACCGGGACAGGGGTCTTCGAGCAGTACTTC,CASSWTGTGVFEQYF
-,TRBV4-2,TRBJ1-1,-,TGTGCCAGCAGCCAAGGCCGGACAAACCTGGTGAACACTGAAGCTTTCTTT,CASSQGRTNLVNTEAFF
-,TRBV21-1,TRBJ2-1,-,TGTGCCAGCAGCAAAGCTCTCCTGGCCCAGGGGACCCTCTACAATGAGCAGTTCTTC,CASSKALLAQGTLYNEQFF
few,TRBV9,TRBJ2-7,TRBD2,TGTGCCAGCAGCGTATATGATAGCGGGAGTTACGAGCAGTACTTC,CASSVYDSGSYEQYF
-,TRBV6-5,TRBJ2-7,-,TGTGCCAGCAGTTACGGGGCTAGATGGGGGCAGTACTTC,CASSYGARWGQYF
-,TRBV4-2,TRBJ1-2,TRBD1,TGTGCCAGCAGCCAAGATCGGGGACAGGGGGGCTATGGCTACACCTTC,CASSQDRGQGGYGYTF